This TCR beta chain is from a study of immune cell composition in non-small cell lung cancer. Measured with immunoSEQ multiplex PCR; TCRdb has only the in-frame clones, and not every one. The table includes around 10,000 clones, 60% to 85% detected once. Normal lung was sampled as far from the tumour as possible, at least 3 cm. This CDR3 region has 17 residues. V gene TRBV21-1 combines with J gene TRBJ1-2. TRBV21-1 is noted as a pseudogene. The origin of this receptor is a human donor with non-small cell lung cancer. Sequencing was done on a sample of non-adjacent lung tissue. The CDR3 loop is CASSKDRKRGAGYGYTF. In DNA form, the CDR3 reads TGTGCCAGCAGCAAAGACCGGAAGAGGGGGGCGGGATATGGCTACACCTTC.